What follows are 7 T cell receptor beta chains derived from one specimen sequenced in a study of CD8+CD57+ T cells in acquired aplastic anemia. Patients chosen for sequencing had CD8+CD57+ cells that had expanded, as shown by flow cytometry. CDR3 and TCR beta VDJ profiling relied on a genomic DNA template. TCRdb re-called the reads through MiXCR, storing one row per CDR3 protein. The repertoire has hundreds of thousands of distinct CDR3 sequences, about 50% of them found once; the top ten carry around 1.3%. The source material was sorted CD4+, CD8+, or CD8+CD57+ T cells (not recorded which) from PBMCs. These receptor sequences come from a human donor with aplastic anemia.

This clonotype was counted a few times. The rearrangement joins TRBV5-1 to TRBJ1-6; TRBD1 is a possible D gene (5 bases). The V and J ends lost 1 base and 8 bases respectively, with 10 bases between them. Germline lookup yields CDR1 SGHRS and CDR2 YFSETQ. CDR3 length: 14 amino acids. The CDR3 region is CASSLRGGDSPLHF. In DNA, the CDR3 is TGCGCCAGCAGCTTGCGGGGAGGGGATTCACCCCTCCACTTT. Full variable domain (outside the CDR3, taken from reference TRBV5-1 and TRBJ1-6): KAGVTQTPRYLIKTRGQQVTLSCSPISGHRSVSWYQQTPGQGLQFLFEYFSETQRNKGNFPGRFSGRQFSNSRSEMNVSTLELGDSALYLCASSLRGGDSPLHFGNGTRLTVT.

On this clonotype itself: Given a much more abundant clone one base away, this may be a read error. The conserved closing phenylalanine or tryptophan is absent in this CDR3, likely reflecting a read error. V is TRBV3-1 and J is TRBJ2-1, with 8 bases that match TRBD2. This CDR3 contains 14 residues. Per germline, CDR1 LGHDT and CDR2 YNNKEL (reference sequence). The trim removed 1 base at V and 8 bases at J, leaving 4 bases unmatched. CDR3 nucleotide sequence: TGTGCCAGCAGCCAAGTGGCGGGGGGCCATGAGCAGTTCTCC. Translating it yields CASSQVAGGHEQFS.

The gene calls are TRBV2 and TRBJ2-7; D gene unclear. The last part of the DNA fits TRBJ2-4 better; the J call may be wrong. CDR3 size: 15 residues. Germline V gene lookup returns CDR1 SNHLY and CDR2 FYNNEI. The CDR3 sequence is CASSEGSVAKNIQYF. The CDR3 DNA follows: TGTGCCAGCAGTGAAGGGTCAGTAGCCAAAAACATTCAGTACTTC.

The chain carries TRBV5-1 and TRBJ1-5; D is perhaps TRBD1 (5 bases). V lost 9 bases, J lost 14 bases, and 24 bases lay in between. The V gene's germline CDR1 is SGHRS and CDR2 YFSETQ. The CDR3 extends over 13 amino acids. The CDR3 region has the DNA TGCGCCACCTCGGGACTAGCGGGAGTCCCTGAGCATTTT. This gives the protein CATSGLAGVPEHF.

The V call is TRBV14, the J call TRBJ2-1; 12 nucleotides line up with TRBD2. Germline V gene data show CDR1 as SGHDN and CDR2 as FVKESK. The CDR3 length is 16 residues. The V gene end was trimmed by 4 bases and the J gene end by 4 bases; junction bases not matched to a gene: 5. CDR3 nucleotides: TGTGCCAGCAGCCTCCGGACTAGCGGGATATACAATGAGCAGTTCTTC. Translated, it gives CASSLRTSGIYNEQFF.

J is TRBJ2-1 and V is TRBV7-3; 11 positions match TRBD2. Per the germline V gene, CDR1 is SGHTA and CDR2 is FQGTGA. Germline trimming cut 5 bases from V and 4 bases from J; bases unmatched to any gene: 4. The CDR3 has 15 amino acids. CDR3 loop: CASSRLAGLYNEQFF. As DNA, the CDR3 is TGTGCCAGCAGCAGACTAGCGGGACTATACAATGAGCAGTTCTTC.

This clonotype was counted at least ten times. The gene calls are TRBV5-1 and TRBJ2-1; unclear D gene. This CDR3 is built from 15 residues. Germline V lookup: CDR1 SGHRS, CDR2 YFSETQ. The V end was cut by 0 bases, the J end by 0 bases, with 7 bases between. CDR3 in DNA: TGCGCCAGCAGCTTGGAGCAAAGCTCCTACAATGAGCAGTTCTTC. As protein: CASSLEQSSYNEQFF.